This entry features one T cell receptor beta chain sequence. This CDR3 has 16 amino acids. The V gene end was trimmed by 1 base and the J gene end by 6 bases; junction bases not matched to a gene: 6. Germline V gives CDR1 SGHNT, CDR2 YENEEA. The data stem from a study of T cell responses to AZD1222 COVID-19 vaccine. The protocol was immunoSEQ multiplex PCR, while the TCRdb copy is restricted to in-frame clones and leaves out a portion. The sample holds 77,000 or so clones, approximately 90% seen once. This specimen was peripheral blood, taken on day 0 of MenACWY control vaccination. This chain links TRBV11-3 with TRBJ2-1; TRBD1 agrees at 10 bases. The TCR comes from an adult in good health. The CDR3 here is CASSLVGTGDFNEQFF. As DNA, the CDR3 is TGTGCCAGCAGCTTAGTGGGGACAGGGGACTTCAATGAGCAGTTCTTC.